This TCR beta chain was recorded in a study of cytomegalovirus exposure and HLA in healthy donors. Study-wide background: Caucasian-associated ancestry cluster membership applied to about 83% of approximately 400 genotyped donors.

Points on this clone: No antigen is known for it.

Study observations and caveats: A highly shared variant cluster was judged a likely technical artifact.

Germline V gene lookup returns CDR1 LGHNA and CDR2 YSLEER. The CDR3 runs 15 residues. V trimming: 1 base; J trimming: 4 bases; junction bases outside the gene matches: 3. The PCR used 60 Vbeta and 13 Jbeta primers. TCRdb keeps only in-frame clones here, not all; method: immunoSEQ multiplex PCR. This sample carries approximately 130,000 clones, 70% to 90% of them seen once, and the ten largest clones take roughly 1.7%. The receptor was isolated from a boy between 10 and 17 years old in good health and CMV-seronegative. The specimen was PBMCs. The rearrangement joins TRBV4-3 to TRBJ1-5, with 8 bases matching TRBD1. In DNA, the CDR3 is TGCGCCAGCAGCCAAGTGACAGGGGCGAATCAGCCCCAGCATTTT. Its protein is CASSQVTGANQPQHF.